The next 12 T cell receptor beta chains were all read from a single sample in a study of CD8+CD57+ T cells in acquired aplastic anemia. For CDR3 and TCR beta VDJ profiling, genomic DNA was the template used. From the reads, TCRdb called clonotypes with MiXCR, one entry per CDR3 protein. The top ten clones hold 29% of a sample with 200,000 to 250,000 distinct CDR3 sequences, around 60% of them seen once. The sequencing sample was made of sorted CD4+, CD8+, or CD8+CD57+ T cells (not recorded which) from PBMCs. These receptors all stem from a human donor in good health.

This clonotype was seen at least ten times. The V gene is TRBV5-1, the J gene TRBJ1-2; tentatively, D is TRBD1 (6 bases). CDR3 length equals 15 residues. CDR1 and CDR2 (germline): SGHRS, YFSETQ. Trimming cost V 4 bases and J 1 base, with 14 bases left between them. CDR3 in DNA: TGCGCCAGCAGCGTCGACAGGAGCCTTAACTATGGCTACACCTTC. Translating it yields CASSVDRSLNYGYTF. The full variable domain, with the rest looked up from reference TRBV5-1 and TRBJ1-2, is KAGVTQTPRYLIKTRGQQVTLSCSPISGHRSVSWYQQTPGQGLQFLFEYFSETQRNKGNFPGRFSGRQFSNSRSEMNVSTLELGDSALYLCASSVDRSLNYGYTFGSGTRLTVV.

The chain has TRBV11-3 and TRBJ2-5; D may correspond to TRBD1 or TRBD2 (5 bases each). Trimming removed 3 bases from V and 5 bases from J, with 16 bases in between. The V gene's germline CDR1 is SGHNT and CDR2 YENEEA. This CDR3 region has 15 residues. The CDR3 reads CASSFLPGWGETQYF. The CDR3 nucleotides read TGTGCCAGCAGCTTCCTACCTGGATGGGGGGAGACCCAGTACTTC.

This clonotype was observed a few times. The genes are TRBV20-1 and TRBJ2-7, with 11 bases matching TRBD1. Trimming at V came to 5 bases and at J to 5 bases, leaving 5 bases not matched to a gene. Germline lookup yields CDR1 DFQATT and CDR2 SNEGSKA (reference sequence). The CDR3 totals 13 residues. The CDR3 nucleotides are TGCAGTGCTGGGACAGGGGGAATCAACGAGCAGTACTTC. Protein: CSAGTGGINEQYF.

This clonotype has just a few counts. CDR3 region: CAISEFSGKGRYGSNQPQHF. Here the CDR3 DNA reads TGTGCCATCAGTGAGTTTTCGGGAAAAGGAAGGTATGGTAGCAATCAGCCCCAGCATTTT. J is TRBJ1-5 and V is TRBV10-3; no clear D gene. V lost 1 base and J lost 0, with 22 bases in between. The CDR3 is made up of 20 amino acids. Looked up from germline, CDR1 is ENHRY and CDR2 is SYGVKD.

This clonotype came up a few times. The chain is built from TRBV4-1 and TRBJ2-2; D possibly uses TRBD1 or TRBD2 (6 bases each). Deletions cut 7 bases from V and 7 bases from J, with 16 bases between. This CDR3 is 14 amino acids long. The germline CDR1 and CDR2 sequences are MGHRA and YSYEKL. The CDR3 sequence is CASTTEGDVGELFF. The DNA for the CDR3 is TGCGCCAGCACGACGGAGGGGGATGTCGGGGAGCTGTTTTTT.

This clonotype was detected only a few times. The chain couples TRBV15 to TRBJ1-2, with no clear D. Trimming shortened V by 7 bases and J by 4 bases, and 10 bases separated the two germline ends. This CDR3 has 12 residues. Germline loops: CDR1 LNHNV, CDR2 YYDKDF (reference sequence). The CDR3: CATNSNSYGYTF. The CDR3 DNA reads as TGTGCCACCAATTCAAACAGCTATGGCTACACCTTC.

The chain carries TRBV12-3 or TRBV12-4 and TRBJ2-5; D unclear. Trimming cost V 9 bases and J 4 bases, with 12 bases left between them. The CDR3 is 12 amino acids. CDR3 amino acids: CASGIQPETQYF. CDR3 bases: TGTGCCAGTGGGATTCAGCCAGAGACCCAGTACTTC.

The V gene is TRBV19, the J gene TRBJ1-5; unclear D gene. Trimming cost V 4 bases and J 3 bases, with 7 bases left between them. CDR3 length: 13 residues. Germline assignment: CDR1 LNHDA and CDR2 SQIVND (reference sequence). The CDR3 loop reads CASSTRTNQPQHF. Here the CDR3 DNA reads TGTGCCAGTAGTACACGGACCAATCAGCCCCAGCATTTT. Using reference TRBV19 and TRBJ1-5 for the parts outside the CDR3, the full variable domain is DGGITQSPKYLFRKEGQNVTLSCEQNLNHDAMYWYRQDPGQGLRLIYYSQIVNDFQKGDIAEGYSVSREKKESFPLTVTSAQKNPTAFYLCASSTRTNQPQHFGDGTRLSIL.

In this sample, this clonotype turned up many times. This chain connects TRBV15 to TRBJ1-1; no clear D. Trimming took off 5 bases at V and 4 bases at J, with 11 bases between the two ends. CDR3 length equals 13 residues. The germline V gene has CDR1 LNHNV and CDR2 YYDKDF (reference sequence). The CDR3 nucleotides are TGTGCCACCAGCCCCGCCCGGAGCACTGAAGCTTTCTTT. It is translated as CATSPARSTEAFF. The entire variable domain, with the rest obtained from reference TRBV15 and TRBJ1-1, is as follows: DAMVIQNPRYQVTQFGKPVTLSCSQTLNHNVMYWYQQKSSQAPKLLFHYYDKDFNNEADTPDNFQSRRPNTSFCFLDIRSPGLGDTAMYLCATSPARSTEAFFGQGTRLTVV.

Many counts were recorded for this clonotype. V and J are TRBV19 and TRBJ2-1, with 7 bases identical to TRBD1. The CDR3 has 13 residues. The V gene end was trimmed by 5 bases and the J gene end by 5 bases; junction bases not matched to a gene: 3. The V gene's germline CDR1 is LNHDA and CDR2 SQIVND (reference sequence). CDR3 nucleotide sequence: TGTGCCAGTAGTGGGACAGTCAACAATGAGCAGTTCTTC. This gives the protein CASSGTVNNEQFF.

This clonotype was picked up a small number of times. The rearrangement joins TRBV5-6 to TRBJ2-2; D remains unclear. Germline lookup yields CDR1 SGHDT and CDR2 YYEEEE. This CDR3 is 12 amino acids long. Trimming pared 8 bases from V and 6 bases from J, leaving 11 bases between. The DNA of the CDR3 is TGTGCCAGTAGCCCGGGCGCCGGGGAGCTGTTTTTT. Translating it yields CASSPGAGELFF.

In DNA, the CDR3 is TGTGCCAGCAGCGGGGGACTAGCGGCCCAAGAGACCCAGTACTTC. Encoded protein: CASSGGLAAQETQYF. The chain carries TRBV14 and TRBJ2-5, with TRBD2 identical over 11 bases. This CDR3 is built from 15 residues. The germline V gene encodes CDR1 SGHDN and CDR2 FVKESK. J was trimmed by 1 base and V by 5 bases; bases with no gene match: 3.